This TCR beta chain was observed in a study of blood T cell repertoires in COVID-19. Study as a whole: T cells, B-cell-depleted T cells, or PBMCs provided the cDNA or gDNA that served as material.

V lost 4 bases and J lost 4, with 17 bases in between. The CDR3 covers 16 residues. Germline assignment: CDR1 SGHAT and CDR2 FQNNGV. Under the authors' procedure: Nucleated cell counts were estimated from reference gene primer amplification. The protocol was immunoSEQ multiplex PCR, while the TCRdb copy is restricted to in-frame clones and leaves out a portion. V and J calls and clone size follow that table, whereas D and trimming were derived from the DNA. Altogether about 29,000 clones are present, more than 75% being singletons, with the ten largest covering roughly half. The sequence derives from a woman in her seventies with acute or convalescent COVID-19. Material for sequencing was peripheral blood. This rearrangement joins TRBV11-2 to TRBJ2-1; D gene uncertain. The CDR3 DNA reads as TGTGCCAGCAGCTCCCAACTCTTTACCGTGTACAATGAGCAGTTCTTC. It specifies CASSSQLFTVYNEQFF.